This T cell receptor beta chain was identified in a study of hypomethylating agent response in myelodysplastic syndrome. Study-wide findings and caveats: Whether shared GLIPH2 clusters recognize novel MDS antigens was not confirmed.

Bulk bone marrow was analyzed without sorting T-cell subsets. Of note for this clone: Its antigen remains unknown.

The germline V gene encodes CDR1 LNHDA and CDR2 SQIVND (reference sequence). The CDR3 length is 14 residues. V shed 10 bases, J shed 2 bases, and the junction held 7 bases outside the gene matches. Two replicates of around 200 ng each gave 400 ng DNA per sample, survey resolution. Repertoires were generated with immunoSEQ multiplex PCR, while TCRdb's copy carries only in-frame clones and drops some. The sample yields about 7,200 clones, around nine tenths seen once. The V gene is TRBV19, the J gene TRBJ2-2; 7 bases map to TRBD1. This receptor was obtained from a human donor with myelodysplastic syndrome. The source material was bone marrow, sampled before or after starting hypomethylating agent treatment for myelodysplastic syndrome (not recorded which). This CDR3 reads CATPGQTNTGELFF. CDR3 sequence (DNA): TGTGCCACCCCGGGACAGACAAACACCGGGGAGCTGTTTTTT.